The 8 T cell receptor beta chains in this list originate from one sample, sequenced in a study of T cell responses to AZD1222 COVID-19 vaccine (dated by TCRdb to 2020 to 2023). This specimen's time point label, per the study, means: baseline before first vaccination. The receptor library was made with the immunoSEQ multiplex PCR assay. Sourced from immuneACCESS, this table was stored by TCRdb with only in-frame sequences that have V and J called. A share of the clones is absent; for the studies checked, an unresolved V gene accounts for under half, and the remainder has no known explanation. Across this sample there are under 150,000 clones, with approximately 94% seen only once. Around 5.1% of the sample goes to the ten largest clones. The sample here was peripheral blood, taken on day 0 of AZD1222 vaccination. These receptors originate from an adult in good health.

This rearrangement joins TRBV7-8 to TRBJ2-1; perhaps TRBD2 as D (5 bases). CDR1 and CDR2 from the germline V gene are SGHVS and FQNEAQ. This CDR3 contains 12 residues. V was trimmed by 2 bases and J by 10 bases, leaving 9 bases between them. The CDR3: CASSLSTREQFF. CDR3 DNA sequence: TGTGCCAGCAGCTTAAGTACTAGGGAGCAGTTCTTC.

CDR3 protein: CASSPGQGQGYGYTF. The CDR3 bases are TGTGCCAGCAGCCCCGGACAGGGTCAGGGGTATGGCTACACCTTC. The rearrangement links TRBV14 to TRBJ1-2; 8 bases map to TRBD1. The CDR3 contains 15 residues. Germline CDR1 and CDR2: SGHDN and FVKESK. V lost 4 bases to trimming and J lost 5 bases; unmatched junction nucleotides: 9.

The rearrangement joins TRBV19 to TRBJ1-2; 8 nucleotides agree with TRBD1. CDR3 length: 14 amino acids. With V trimmed by 4 bases and J by 9 bases, 10 bases remained unmatched. The germline V gene has CDR1 LNHDA and CDR2 SQIVND (reference sequence). This CDR3 is CASSTTLTGASYTF. The DNA of the CDR3 is TGTGCCAGTAGTACAACCCTGACAGGGGCAAGCTACACCTTC. The whole variable domain, remainder taken from reference TRBV19 and TRBJ1-2, is DGGITQSPKYLFRKEGQNVTLSCEQNLNHDAMYWYRQDPGQGLRLIYYSQIVNDFQKGDIAEGYSVSREKKESFPLTVTSAQKNPTAFYLCASSTTLTGASYTFGSGTRLTVV.

J is TRBJ2-7 and V is TRBV9; D is undetermined. This CDR3 region has 15 residues. Germline V gives CDR1 SGDLS, CDR2 YYNGEE. V was clipped by 6 bases and J by 2 bases, with 18 bases between them. The CDR3 loop is CASTPAPGPPYEQYF. The CDR3 DNA sequence: TGTGCCAGCACCCCTGCCCCGGGCCCTCCCTACGAGCAGTACTTC. Filled out from reference TRBV9 and TRBJ2-7, the complete variable domain reads DSGVTQTPKHLITATGQRVTLRCSPRSGDLSVYWYQQSLDQGLQFLIQYYNGEERAKGNILERFSAQQFPDLHSELNLSSLELGDSALYFCASTPAPGPPYEQYFGPGTRLTVT.

The J gene is TRBJ1-4, the V gene TRBV9; D ambiguous. Germline CDR1 is SGDLS and CDR2 is YYNGEE. The V end was cut by 3 bases, the J end by 0 bases, with 6 bases between. CDR3 size: 14 residues. CDR3 in amino acids: CASSGTTTNEKLFF. The CDR3 nucleotides are TGTGCCAGCAGCGGGACGACAACTAATGAAAAACTGTTTTTT.

The rearrangement joins TRBV5-4 to TRBJ2-7; 16 bases match TRBD2. The trim removed 9 bases at V and 4 bases at J, leaving 13 bases unmatched. Germline V gene lookup returns CDR1 SGHNT and CDR2 YYREEE (reference sequence). The CDR3 has 17 amino acids. The CDR3 protein is CATQGGTSGRDWYEQYF. Written as DNA, the CDR3 is TGTGCCACCCAAGGAGGGACTAGCGGGAGGGACTGGTACGAGCAGTACTTC.

The genes are TRBV7-9 and TRBJ2-7; TRBD1 agrees at 8 bases. Germline-derived CDR1 and CDR2 are SEHNR and FQNEAQ (reference sequence). J gave up 0 bases and V 1 base, and 2 bases lay outside the gene matches. This CDR3 has 15 residues. The CDR3, as DNA: TGTGCCAGCAGCTTAGGGACAGGGAACTCCTACGAGCAGTACTTC. Encoded protein: CASSLGTGNSYEQYF.

The chain couples TRBV3-1 (or the pseudogene TRBV3-2) to TRBJ1-2, with TRBD1 as a possible D gene (6 bases). The V and J ends lost 6 bases and 8 bases respectively, with 13 bases between them. CDR1 is LGHDT and CDR2 is YNNKEL in the germline V gene (reference sequence). The CDR3 length is 12 residues. CDR3 protein: CASSYREGGYTF. CDR3 DNA: TGTGCCAGCAGTTACAGGGAAGGGGGCTACACCTTC.